The clone carrying this T cell receptor (beta chain) has only one observation. Antigen: not known. This entry is derived from a study of T cells after yellow fever vaccination. Germline V gene data show CDR1 as DFQATT and CDR2 as SNEGSKA (reference sequence). The CDR3 is 14 amino acids. V lost 3 bases to trimming and J lost 4 bases; unmatched junction nucleotides: 6. MiXCR was run by TCRdb on the 5' RACE reads, yielding one entry per CDR3 protein. The sample holds approximately 600,000 distinct CDR3 sequences, approximately 13% seen once. Overall study results and limits: In FACS-sorted repertoires, abundant clonotypes from the bulk population could appear as contaminants.

The receptor's source is a man in his thirties or forties who received the YFV17D yellow fever vaccine. The chain joins TRBV20-1 to TRBJ2-1, with TRBD2 identical over 7 bases. The sample here was PBMCs, taken on the day of the yellow fever booster vaccination. CDR3 bases: TGCAGTGCTAGGAAGGCTAGCGGTTACAATGAGCAGTTCTTC. As protein: CSARKASGYNEQFF.